The 16 T cell receptor beta chains below all came from one sample that was sequenced in a study of post-analysis software for immune sequencing data (dated by TCRdb to about 2015). What the research found in general, with its limitations: Patients showed significantly higher frequencies than controls for a few TRBV segments, among them TRBV5-6, TRBV5-1 and TRBV20-1.

Their cognate antigens are unknown. Library construction relied on PCR. These reads were obtained on an Illumina HiSeq 2500. To reduce PCR and sequencing biases, unique molecular identifiers were built into the TCR beta cDNA libraries. In TCRdb, the public reads were trimmed at Q25 with fastp and aligned with MiXCR, with productive beta chains retained. A single entry per CDR3 protein holds the most common genes and DNA from its merged rows. The sample table shows more than 450,000 distinct CDR3 sequences, and 40% to 50% are seen once. The ten largest account for 1.5% to 2% of the sample. Sequencing was done on a sample of blood. The source is a girl aged 10 to 17 with multiple sclerosis.

V gene TRBV12-3 or TRBV12-4 combines with J gene TRBJ2-7; D is ambiguous. V lost 1 base to trimming and J lost 6 bases, with 10 bases between them. CDR3 length: 13 amino acids. Written as DNA, the CDR3 is TGTGCCAGCAGTTTAGAGGCCAGGAGCGAGCAGTACTTC. Translation: CASSLEARSEQYF.

The chain carries TRBV6-4 and TRBJ1-1; tentatively, D is TRBD1 (5 bases). The length of the CDR3 is 13 residues. Trimming removed 3 bases at V and 1 base at J, with 6 bases between. From germline, CDR1 is MRHNA and CDR2 SNTAGT. CDR3 residues: CASSEGRNTEAFF. CDR3 nucleotide sequence: TGTGCCAGCAGTGAGGGGCGGAACACTGAAGCTTTCTTT.

The chain is built from TRBV9 and TRBJ1-1; unclear D gene. The germline gives CDR1 SGDLS, CDR2 YYNGEE. This CDR3 has 14 amino acids. V was trimmed by 0 bases and J by 0 bases, leaving 6 bases between them. CDR3 nucleotides: TGTGCCAGCAGCGTAGCTCTGGTGAACACTGAAGCTTTCTTT. Amino acids: CASSVALVNTEAFF.

The table lists this clonotype with a few counts. The rearrangement joins TRBV6-5 to TRBJ2-4; possibly TRBD2 for D (5 bases). The DNA matches TRBJ2-7 better at its end, which makes the J call doubtful. CDR3 length: 13 residues. Germline CDR1 is MNHEY and CDR2 is SVGAGI. The CDR3, as DNA: TGTGCCAGCAGTCGTGCCCTAGCCCACGAGCAGTACTTC. Its protein product is CASSRALAHEQYF.

Points on this clonotype: One junction end does not reproduce the germline sequence, and a read error may be involved. The chain couples TRBV29-1 to TRBJ1-4, with D uncertain. CDR1 and CDR2 from the germline V gene are SQVTM and ANQGSEA. The CDR3 covers 13 residues. The CDR3 DNA follows: TGCAGCGTTGAAACTGGAACTAATGAAAGACTGTTTTTT. The encoded protein is CSVETGTNERLFF.

V usage is TRBV11-3 and J usage is TRBJ2-3; unclear D gene. The CDR3 sequence is 14 residues long. Between the trimmed V and J ends, which lost 0 bases and 3 bases, there was a span of 7 bases. The germline gives CDR1 SGHNT, CDR2 YENEEA. CDR3 nucleotide sequence: TGTGCCAGCAGCTTAGATGCGCAAACAGATACGCAGTATTTT. This translates into CASSLDAQTDTQYF.

This clonotype was seen only a few times. The chain recombines TRBV4-1 with TRBJ2-7; possibly TRBD1 for D (6 bases). V was cut by 3 bases and J by 4 bases, with 13 bases left in between. The CDR3 covers 14 residues. The germline V gene has CDR1 MGHRA and CDR2 YSYEKL. Here the CDR3 reads CASSQAGTYYEQYF. The CDR3 coding sequence is TGCGCCAGCAGCCAGGCCGGGACATATTACGAGCAGTACTTC.

This rearrangement joins TRBV7-9 to TRBJ1-1; D may be TRBD1 (6 bases). Germline-derived CDR1 and CDR2 are SEHNR and FQNEAQ (reference sequence). Between the trimmed V and J ends, which lost 6 bases and 2 bases, there was a span of 13 bases. The CDR3 is 14 amino acids. CDR3 residues: CASSFGQPNTEAFF. CDR3 coding DNA: TGTGCCAGCAGTTTTGGACAGCCTAACACTGAAGCTTTCTTT.

The rearrangement joins TRBV25-1 to TRBJ1-1; D ambiguous. Germline values: CDR1 MGHDK, CDR2 SYGVNS. The CDR3 has 12 amino acids. The V end lost 0 bases, the J end lost 7 bases, and 6 bases lay between the germline ends. The CDR3 DNA follows: TGTGCCAGCAGTGAATATACGGATGAAGCTTTCTTT. Its protein product is CASSEYTDEAFF.

This sequence joins TRBV20-1 and TRBJ2-7; tentative D call: TRBD1 (5 bases). This CDR3 has 15 amino acids. The germline V and J ends were trimmed by 1 base and 0 bases, with 13 bases remaining between them. The germline gives CDR1 DFQATT, CDR2 SNEGSKA (reference sequence). The CDR3 DNA reads TGCAGTGCTAGAGTGCAGGGATACCTCTCCTACGAGCAGTACTTC. It specifies CSARVQGYLSYEQYF.

This clonotype occurred a few times. V usage is TRBV10-3 and J usage is TRBJ2-5; D is tentatively TRBD1 or TRBD2 (5 bases each). The germline V gene has CDR1 ENHRY and CDR2 SYGVKD. This CDR3 is built from 12 residues. Trimming took off 4 bases at V and 5 bases at J, with 8 bases between the two ends. This CDR3 reads CAISVGGETQYF. The CDR3 coding sequence is TGTGCCATCAGTGTTGGGGGTGAGACCCAGTACTTC.

J is TRBJ2-1 and V is TRBV7-9, with D tentatively TRBD2 (6 bases). The germline V gene encodes CDR1 SEHNR and CDR2 FQNEAQ (reference sequence). The CDR3 is made up of 15 amino acids. V lost 5 bases and J 6 bases, leaving 17 bases between the germline ends. CDR3 in amino acids: CASSPLGRRGNEQFF. CDR3 nucleotide sequence: TGTGCCAGCAGCCCCCTCGGAAGGAGGGGCAATGAGCAGTTCTTC.

This clonotype was picked up a small number of times. This chain's CDR3 is CSVRAALGQYF. CDR3 bases: TGCAGCGTTAGGGCGGCGCTCGGGCAGTACTTC. The chain recombines TRBV29-1 with TRBJ2-5; D is uncertain. V lost 5 bases and J lost 11, with 15 bases in between. Germline V gene lookup returns CDR1 SQVTM and CDR2 ANQGSEA. The CDR3 totals 11 residues.

J is TRBJ2-1 and V is TRBV5-1; no reliable D call. The CDR3 is made up of 13 amino acids. Germline V gene data show CDR1 as SGHRS and CDR2 as YFSETQ. The V gene lost 5 bases and the J gene lost 7 bases, with 13 bases spanning the gap. CDR3: CASRVDFPNEQFF. The DNA of the CDR3 is TGCGCCAGCAGGGTAGATTTTCCAAATGAGCAGTTCTTC. Full variable domain (rest looked up from reference TRBV5-1 and TRBJ2-1): KAGVTQTPRYLIKTRGQQVTLSCSPISGHRSVSWYQQTPGQGLQFLFEYFSETQRNKGNFPGRFSGRQFSNSRSEMNVSTLELGDSALYLCASRVDFPNEQFFGPGTRLTVL.

This chain joins TRBV5-1 and TRBJ2-7; D is perhaps TRBD1 (6 bases). With 0 bases removed from V and 2 bases from J, the gap between germline ends came to 12 bases. Germline V gene data show CDR1 as SGHRS and CDR2 as YFSETQ. The CDR3 spans 15 residues. CDR3 sequence reads: CASSLDRDTTYEQYF. In DNA form, the CDR3 reads TGCGCCAGCAGCTTGGACCGGGACACCACCTACGAGCAGTACTTC.

V gene TRBV3-1 combines with J gene TRBJ2-7, with TRBD1 matching over 8 bases. Germline V gene lookup returns CDR1 LGHDT and CDR2 YNNKEL (reference sequence). V dropped 6 bases and J dropped 4; count of bases not matched to a gene: 8. The CDR3 is 14 residues long. CDR3 coding DNA: TGTGCCAGCAGAAGTGGACAGGGTTATTACGAGCAGTACTTC. Translated: CASRSGQGYYEQYF.